A single TCR beta chain is shown here with its context. Authors' data handling: For nucleated cells, counts were estimated from reference gene primer amplification. Sequencing was performed with immunoSEQ multiplex PCR; in TCRdb, only in-frame clones are kept and a portion is missing. That table gives V, J and clone size, and the DNA gave D and trimming. There are approximately 210,000 clones in the sample; approximately 86% occur only once, and just over 0.7% lies in the top ten. Germline CDR1 reads KGHDR; CDR2 reads SFDVKD. The CDR3 has 15 residues. With 1 base removed from V and 2 bases from J, the gap between germline ends came to 10 bases. This entry belongs to a study of blood T cell repertoires in COVID-19. Study details: The samples span acute and convalescent COVID-19 from the United States, Italy and Spain. Sources were T cells, B-cell-depleted T cells, or PBMCs; the material itself was cDNA or gDNA.

The receptor comes from a man aged 40-49 years with acute or convalescent COVID-19. J is TRBJ2-5 and V is TRBV24-1, with D possibly TRBD1 on 5 matching bases. Sequencing input: peripheral blood. Here the CDR3 DNA reads TGTGCCACCAGTGATTTCGGCAGGGATCAAGAGACCCAGTACTTC. It yields the protein CATSDFGRDQETQYF.